Shown below are 24 T cell receptor beta chains from a single sample sequenced in a study of control samples from healthy donors and cancer patients. Libraries were prepared by immunoSEQ multiplex PCR; TCRdb keeps only in-frame clonotypes and omits some of them. The sample consists of about 76,000 clones, around 90% of them appearing once. Sequencing was carried out using PBMCs. The receptor source for this set is a woman between 45 and 60 years old with colorectal cancer.

This clone appeared a single time. The CDR3, as DNA: TGCGCCAGCAGTGATTCGACAGGGGTAGGCACCGGGGAGCTGTTTTTT. Encoded protein: CASSDSTGVGTGELFF. The genes are TRBV10-1 and TRBJ2-2, with TRBD1 identical over 8 bases. CDR3 length: 16 amino acids. Germline CDR1 WNHNN, CDR2 SYGVQD (reference sequence). The V and J ends lost 3 bases and 4 bases, in that order; junction bases with no gene match: 7.

Only one count was recorded for this clone. The chain joins TRBV7-8 to TRBJ1-1, with TRBD1 matching over 8 bases. Losses at the gene ends were 5 bases for V and 4 bases for J; bases not matched to a gene: 6. This CDR3 has 14 residues. Germline CDR1 is SGHVS and CDR2 is FQNEAQ. CDR3 loop: CASSPYRGTTEAFF. For the CDR3, the DNA is TGTGCCAGCAGCCCCTACAGGGGGACCACTGAAGCTTTCTTT.

The chain combines TRBV30 with TRBJ1-2; D is undetermined. CDR3 length: 15 residues. Trimming removed 0 bases at V and 0 bases at J, with 11 bases between. CDR1 is GTSNPN and CDR2 is SVGIG in the germline V gene (reference sequence). The CDR3 here is CAWSVPQPANYGYTF. CDR3 nucleotides: TGTGCCTGGAGTGTACCTCAACCTGCTAACTATGGCTACACCTTC.

The genes are TRBV19 and TRBJ1-1; D not resolved. Trimming left V 1 base short and J 0 bases short, with 9 bases between. Germline lookup yields CDR1 LNHDA and CDR2 SQIVND (reference sequence). This CDR3 spans 15 amino acids. The CDR3 protein is CASSIGGQVNTEAFF. CDR3 nucleotides: TGTGCCAGTAGTATAGGTGGGCAGGTGAACACTGAAGCTTTCTTT. The full variable domain, its missing parts supplied by reference TRBV19 and TRBJ1-1, is DGGITQSPKYLFRKEGQNVTLSCEQNLNHDAMYWYRQDPGQGLRLIYYSQIVNDFQKGDIAEGYSVSREKKESFPLTVTSAQKNPTAFYLCASSIGGQVNTEAFFGQGTRLTVV.

This clone was seen just once. The rearrangement links TRBV7-2 to TRBJ2-3, with TRBD2 identical over 8 bases. This CDR3 has 16 amino acids. CDR1 is SGHTA and CDR2 is FQGNSA in the germline V gene. Losses at the gene ends were 5 bases for V and 5 bases for J; bases not matched to a gene: 12. The CDR3 DNA is TGTGCCAGCAGCCCACCGGGCGGGGGGTCGGTAGATACGCAGTATTTT. Encoded protein: CASSPPGGGSVDTQYF.

J is TRBJ1-1 and V is TRBV4-1; D not certain. The CDR3 spans 14 residues. V lost 6 bases and J lost 0, with 11 bases in between. CDR1 MGHRA and CDR2 YSYEKL come from the germline V gene. Here the CDR3 reads CASSTGGLNTEAFF. CDR3 DNA sequence: TGCGCCAGCAGTACTGGTGGATTGAACACTGAAGCTTTCTTT.

A note on this clone: The sample contains more than one DNA sequence encoding this CDR3. The J gene is TRBJ1-1, the V gene TRBV20-1; D not resolved. Germline V gene lookup returns CDR1 DFQATT and CDR2 SNEGSKA (reference sequence). The CDR3 totals 11 residues. The V end lost 0 bases, the J end lost 3 bases, and 2 bases lay between the germline ends. CDR3 DNA sequence: TGCAGTGCTAGAGATTACACTGAAGCTTTCTTT. Translating it yields CSARDYTEAFF.

This clone was seen just once. The CDR3 DNA reads as TGTGCCTGGAGTTCCGGGTACAGAAACACCATATATTTT. Its protein product is CAWSSGYRNTIYF. The rearrangement joins TRBV30 to TRBJ1-3; no clear D. V was shortened by 2 bases and J by 5 bases, with 10 bases between the two germline ends. The CDR3 sequence is 13 residues long. In germline, CDR1 is GTSNPN, CDR2 SVGIG (reference sequence).

The chain's CDR3 is CASSLYAGNIQYF. The CDR3 coding sequence is TGTGCCAGCAGCTTATATGCAGGAAACATTCAGTACTTC. The V and J genes are TRBV7-3 and TRBJ2-4; D gene unclear. The length of the CDR3 is 13 residues. Germline V gives CDR1 SGHTA, CDR2 FQGTGA. Trimming removed 2 bases from V and 6 bases from J, with 8 bases in between. The full variable domain, in which reference TRBV7-3 and TRBJ2-4 provide the parts outside the CDR3, is GAGVSQTPSNKVTEKGKYVELRCDPISGHTALYWYRQSLGQGPEFLIYFQGTGAADDSGLPNDRFFAVRPEGSVSTLKIQRTERGDSAVYLCASSLYAGNIQYFGAGTRLSVL.

With respect to this clone: Other nucleotide sequences from this sample produce the same CDR3. This chain links TRBV6-5 with TRBJ1-5; D is uncertain. The CDR3 contains 13 residues. V gave up 0 bases and J gave up 4 bases, with 4 bases separating them. Germline V gene data show CDR1 as MNHEY and CDR2 as SVGAGI. The CDR3 coding sequence is TGTGCCAGCAGTTACTCCAGTAATCAGCCCCAGCATTTT. Its translation: CASSYSSNQPQHF.

The chain employs TRBV5-1 and TRBJ1-4; D remains unclear. CDR1 SGHRS and CDR2 YFSETQ come from the germline V gene. The ends were cut back, 0 bases at V and 5 bases at J, with 8 bases in the middle. The CDR3 is 14 residues long. CDR3 residues: CASSLGSGNEKLFF. CDR3 in DNA: TGCGCCAGCAGCTTGGGTAGTGGGAATGAAAAACTGTTTTTT.

V usage is TRBV6-2 or TRBV6-3 and J usage is TRBJ2-7; D is possibly TRBD1 (5 bases). V lost 4 bases, J lost 2 bases, and 21 bases lay in between. The germline gives CDR1 MNHEY, CDR2 SVGEGT. The CDR3 is made up of 17 amino acids. The CDR3 sequence: CASSFGFDPKGTYEQYV. As DNA, the CDR3 is TGTGCCAGCAGTTTTGGATTCGACCCCAAGGGGACCTACGAGCAGTACGTC.

The CDR3 nucleotides read TGTGCCACCAGTACTACAATCTCGGCTGAGCAGTTCTTC. Translation gives CATSTTISAEQFF. The chain carries TRBV24-1 and TRBJ2-1; D uncertain. Trimming removed 6 bases from V and 9 bases from J, with 14 bases in between. CDR3 length: 13 amino acids. CDR1 KGHDR and CDR2 SFDVKD come from the germline V gene.

The J gene is TRBJ2-3, the V gene TRBV6-5; D remains ambiguous. The germline V gene encodes CDR1 MNHEY and CDR2 SVGAGI. V lost 0 bases, J lost 6 bases, and 16 bases lay in between. This CDR3 spans 16 amino acids. The CDR3 nucleotides read TGTGCCAGCAGTTACTCGAGTCCCAGGCTAGGGGATACGCAGTATTTT. It is translated as CASSYSSPRLGDTQYF.

The chain employs TRBV7-3 and TRBJ2-7, with D tentatively TRBD2 (5 bases). Germline V gene data show CDR1 as SGHTA and CDR2 as FQGTGA. Trimming took 8 bases from V and 4 from J, leaving 15 bases between them. The CDR3 consists of 13 residues. The CDR3 reads CASGPGSTYEQYV. In DNA, the CDR3 is TGTGCCAGCGGCCCGGGAAGTACTTACGAGCAGTACGTC.

This clone appeared once. The J gene is TRBJ2-3, the V gene TRBV19, with 8 bases matching TRBD2. The CDR3 has 16 residues. The germline V gene has CDR1 LNHDA and CDR2 SQIVND (reference sequence). Trimming removed 6 bases from V and 2 bases from J; junction bases left unmatched: 10. The CDR3 nucleotides are TGTGCCAGTAGCCGACGGGGGGGCGCACCCACAGATACGCAGTATTTT. Translating gives CASSRRGGAPTDTQYF. The variable domain in full, completed from reference TRBV19 and TRBJ2-3, reads DGGITQSPKYLFRKEGQNVTLSCEQNLNHDAMYWYRQDPGQGLRLIYYSQIVNDFQKGDIAEGYSVSREKKESFPLTVTSAQKNPTAFYLCASSRRGGAPTDTQYFGPGTRLTVL.

The chain is built from TRBV19 and TRBJ2-1, with 14 bases that match TRBD2. The ends lost 5 bases at V and 3 bases at J; junction bases unmatched: 9. Germline CDR1 LNHDA, CDR2 SQIVND (reference sequence). The CDR3 is made up of 18 amino acids. CDR3 DNA sequence: TGTGCCAGTAGTCTCGGGACTAGCGGGGGAGTTCGCTACAATGAGCAGTTCTTC. Its translation is CASSLGTSGGVRYNEQFF.

The chain carries TRBV7-2 and TRBJ1-3; possible D gene TRBD1, 6 bases. The CDR3 spans 15 residues. In germline, CDR1 is SGHTA, CDR2 FQGNSA. Trimming removed 5 bases at V and 6 bases at J, with 17 bases between. The CDR3 DNA is TGTGCCAGCAGCGTATGGGGGGGCGGCGAAAACACCATATATTTT. This gives the protein CASSVWGGGENTIYF.

The gene calls are TRBV6-2 or TRBV6-3 and TRBJ1-1; D perhaps matches TRBD1 (6 bases). Germline CDR1 reads MNHEY; CDR2 reads SVGEGT. The CDR3 extends over 13 amino acids. Trimming left V 1 base short and J 10 bases short, with 13 bases between. The CDR3 sequence: CASSYFGGAGAFF. Written as DNA, the CDR3 is TGTGCCAGCAGTTACTTCGGGGGCGCAGGAGCTTTCTTT.

Here the CDR3 DNA reads TGTGCCAGCAGCTTAGTCCCACTAGGCGGAGAGACCCAGTACTTC. As protein: CASSLVPLGGETQYF. V usage is TRBV7-2 and J usage is TRBJ2-5, with D tentatively TRBD2 (5 bases). The CDR3 has 15 amino acids. Germline-derived CDR1 and CDR2 are SGHTA and FQGNSA. Trimming took off 1 base at V and 4 bases at J, with 13 bases between the two ends.

This chain connects TRBV12-3 or TRBV12-4 to TRBJ1-5, with D perhaps TRBD1 (6 bases). This CDR3 region has 11 residues. V shed 5 bases and J shed 11 bases, with 10 bases lying between them. The CDR3 sequence: CASSAGEAQHF. CDR3 nucleotides: TGTGCCAGCAGTGCAGGGGAGGCCCAGCATTTT.

The V call is TRBV4-1, the J call TRBJ2-1, with no clear D. CDR3 size: 16 residues. The V and J ends lost 0 bases and 2 bases respectively, with 11 bases between them. CDR1 is MGHRA and CDR2 is YSYEKL in the germline V gene. In DNA, the CDR3 is TGCGCCAGCAGCCAAGATGCGGCGGCAGCCTACAATGAGCAGTTCTTC. This encodes CASSQDAAAAYNEQFF.

The rearrangement joins TRBV6-5 to TRBJ2-3, with D perhaps matching TRBD1 or TRBD2 (5 bases each). The germline V gene encodes CDR1 MNHEY and CDR2 SVGAGI. Trimming removed 10 bases at V and 0 bases at J, with 14 bases between. This CDR3 contains 14 residues. Written as DNA, the CDR3 is TGTGCCAACACCGGGGCCACTAGCACAGATACGCAGTATTTT. The encoded protein is CANTGATSTDTQYF.

A remark on this clone: The same CDR3 also results from other DNA sequences found in this sample. This chain connects TRBV5-1 to TRBJ2-2; D tentatively reads TRBD1 or TRBD2 (5 bases each). Germline CDR1 SGHRS, CDR2 YFSETQ. V lost 0 bases and J 9 bases, leaving 9 bases between the germline ends. The length of the CDR3 is 13 residues. This CDR3 reads CASSLGGSRELFF. The DNA for the CDR3 is TGCGCCAGCAGCTTGGGGGGGTCCCGGGAGCTGTTTTTT.